These 30 T cell receptor beta chains were all obtained from the same sample, sequenced in a study of blood T cell repertoires in COVID-19. TCRdb's table, derived via immunoSEQ multiplex PCR, lists solely in-frame clones and lacks some. Among 95,000 to 150,000 clones listed, around 83% were seen once. The specimen sequenced was peripheral blood. All receptors derive from an elderly man with active or convalescent COVID-19.

This rearrangement joins TRBV15 to TRBJ2-7; tentatively, D is TRBD1 (6 bases). Germline CDR1 and CDR2: LNHNV and YYDKDF (reference sequence). The CDR3 contains 15 residues. Deletions cut 5 bases from V and 6 bases from J, with 20 bases between. The CDR3 region has the DNA TGTGCCACCAGCGCCGTCGGACAGAGAGGGTCCGAGCAGTACTTC. Protein product: CATSAVGQRGSEQYF.

The gene calls are TRBV4-3 and TRBJ1-4; D unclear. V was trimmed by 3 bases and J by 4 bases, leaving 12 bases between them. The V gene's germline CDR1 is LGHNA and CDR2 YSLEER. The CDR3 has 15 amino acids. DNA of the CDR3: TGCGCCAGCAGCCAGGATGGGAGACTTAATGAAAAACTGTTTTTT. Its translation: CASSQDGRLNEKLFF.

The chain recombines TRBV9 with TRBJ1-4, with 9 positions matching TRBD1. Trimming cost V 5 bases and J 8 bases; bases outside gene matches: 10. This CDR3 is 15 amino acids long. The germline V gene encodes CDR1 SGDLS and CDR2 YYNGEE. For the CDR3, the DNA is TGTGCCAGCAGTCGAGACGGGACAGGGTCCGAAAAACTGTTTTTT. This sequence encodes CASSRDGTGSEKLFF.

The chain carries TRBV27 and TRBJ2-7; D is uncertain. The CDR3 loop spans 14 amino acids. Per germline, CDR1 MNHEY and CDR2 SMNVEV (reference sequence). V was pared by 6 bases and J by 2 bases, with 14 bases between. CDR3 coding DNA: TGTGCCAGCAGCACTCGACAACCTCCCTACGAGCAGTACTTC. It yields the protein CASSTRQPPYEQYF.

This sequence joins TRBV20-1 and TRBJ1-2; the D gene is possibly TRBD1 (5 bases). Deletions cut 6 bases from V and 8 bases from J, with 10 bases between. Germline CDR1 is DFQATT and CDR2 is SNEGSKA (reference sequence). There are 10 residues in the CDR3. This CDR3 reads CSAQVGGYTF. The DNA of the CDR3 is TGCAGTGCACAGGTTGGAGGCTACACCTTC.

The table lists this clone with a few counts. This rearrangement joins TRBV5-4 to TRBJ1-4; D is perhaps TRBD1 (6 bases). The CDR3 covers 18 residues. The V end was cut by 4 bases, the J end by 0 bases, with 19 bases between. CDR1 SGHNT and CDR2 YYREEE come from the germline V gene (reference sequence). The CDR3 DNA sequence: TGTGCCAGCAGCAAAACTGGACAGATAAGCGCAACTAATGAAAAACTGTTTTTT. It yields the protein CASSKTGQISATNEKLFF.

The chain employs TRBV7-2 and TRBJ2-5; D is uncertain. The V gene lost 6 bases and the J gene lost 5 bases, with 13 bases spanning the gap. CDR1 and CDR2 from the germline V gene are SGHTA and FQGNSA. The CDR3 runs to 13 residues. The CDR3, as DNA: TGTGCCAGCAGTGGAGTCGCTCTGGAGACCCAGTACTTC. It translates to CASSGVALETQYF.

This rearrangement joins TRBV19 to TRBJ2-3; a possible D gene is TRBD1 (5 bases). Germline loops: CDR1 LNHDA, CDR2 SQIVND (reference sequence). V was trimmed by 3 bases and J by 4 bases, leaving 14 bases between them. CDR3 size: 15 residues. The CDR3 spells CASSIPRQTADTQYF. CDR3 nucleotide sequence: TGTGCCAGTAGTATCCCCCGACAGACAGCAGATACGCAGTATTTT.

The chain employs TRBV5-5 and TRBJ1-2; D gene unclear. Germline loops: CDR1 SGHKS, CDR2 YYEKEE (reference sequence). The CDR3 runs 9 residues. Deletions cut 10 bases from V and 7 bases from J, with 8 bases between. In nucleotides, the CDR3 is TGTGCCGGTCGAGGTGGCTACACCTTC. Protein product: CAGRGGYTF.

This rearrangement joins TRBV29-1 to TRBJ1-2; D possibly corresponds to TRBD1 (5 bases). With 3 bases removed from V and 0 bases from J, the gap between germline ends came to 8 bases. The CDR3 contains 13 residues. Germline V lookup: CDR1 SQVTM, CDR2 ANQGSEA. The CDR3 nucleotides read TGCAGCGTTGACGAAGGGGCTAACTATGGCTACACCTTC. Protein: CSVDEGANYGYTF.

This clone was seen a single time. This chain joins TRBV19 and TRBJ2-3; 9 bases map to TRBD1. V gave up 2 bases and J gave up 4 bases; unmatched junction bases: 7. The CDR3 has 16 amino acids. The germline gives CDR1 LNHDA, CDR2 SQIVND (reference sequence). CDR3: CASSISETGGADTQYF. Written as DNA, the CDR3 is TGTGCCAGTAGTATATCCGAGACAGGGGGGGCAGATACGCAGTATTTT.

This chain connects TRBV5-1 to TRBJ2-2, with 7 bases that match TRBD2. The V gene's germline CDR1 is SGHRS and CDR2 YFSETQ. Unmatched junction bases numbered 5, after V lost 0 bases and J lost 6 bases. The CDR3 spans 15 residues. CDR3 residues: CASSLGDYVAGELFF. CDR3 coding DNA: TGCGCCAGCAGCTTGGGGGACTACGTGGCCGGGGAGCTGTTTTTT.

The chain carries TRBV6-5 and TRBJ1-1; TRBD1 might be the D (5 bases). Germline CDR1 reads MNHEY; CDR2 reads SVGAGI. The V and J ends lost 2 bases and 0 bases respectively, with 7 bases between them. CDR3 length: 14 residues. This CDR3 reads CASSYGGLNTEAFF. The DNA of the CDR3 is TGTGCCAGCAGTTACGGGGGGTTGAACACTGAAGCTTTCTTT.

The chain couples TRBV24-1 to TRBJ2-7; 8 nucleotides match TRBD1. This CDR3 is 13 amino acids long. V lost 4 bases, J lost 8 bases, and 6 bases stayed unmatched. CDR1 and CDR2 (germline): KGHDR, SFDVKD. CDR3 in amino acids: CATSEPGQGQQYF. The DNA of the CDR3 is TGTGCCACCAGTGAACCCGGACAGGGCCAGCAGTACTTC.

V usage is TRBV7-2 and J usage is TRBJ2-3, with 7 bases aligning to TRBD1. CDR1 is SGHTA and CDR2 is FQGNSA in the germline V gene. The CDR3 is 14 residues long. With 2 bases clipped from V and 5 bases from J, the junction kept 4 bases outside the gene matches. CDR3 loop: CASSLKRGRDTQYF. For the CDR3, the DNA is TGTGCCAGCAGCTTAAAGAGGGGGCGAGATACGCAGTATTTT.

In its sample, this clone was seen many times. The chain combines TRBV11-1 with TRBJ1-2; TRBD1 aligns across 8 bases. CDR1 and CDR2 (germline): SGHAT, FQDESV (reference sequence). Trimming removed 5 bases from V and 4 bases from J; junction bases left unmatched: 9. The CDR3 runs 15 residues. The CDR3 is CASSPTRQGTYGYTF. The DNA of the CDR3 is TGTGCCAGCAGCCCCACGCGACAGGGGACCTATGGCTACACCTTC.

This clone was seen a few times. V usage is TRBV19 and J usage is TRBJ2-7; no clear D. V lost 8 bases and J lost 3, with 17 bases in between. Germline CDR1 is LNHDA and CDR2 is SQIVND (reference sequence). The CDR3 consists of 14 residues. The CDR3 spells CASAPGRTFYEQYF. Here the CDR3 DNA reads TGTGCCAGTGCCCCAGGCAGAACATTCTACGAGCAGTACTTC.

The V and J genes are TRBV5-1 and TRBJ1-4; 8 bases agree with TRBD1. Germline V gene data show CDR1 as SGHRS and CDR2 as YFSETQ. The CDR3 is made up of 14 amino acids. Germline trimming cut 4 bases from V and 6 bases from J; bases unmatched to any gene: 5. CDR3 sequence (DNA): TGCGCCAGCAGCCCAGGGGGCTCCTATGAAAAACTGTTTTTT. Translated, it gives CASSPGGSYEKLFF. The full variable domain, in which reference TRBV5-1 and TRBJ1-4 provide the parts outside the CDR3, is KAGVTQTPRYLIKTRGQQVTLSCSPISGHRSVSWYQQTPGQGLQFLFEYFSETQRNKGNFPGRFSGRQFSNSRSEMNVSTLELGDSALYLCASSPGGSYEKLFFGSGTQLSVL.

In this sample, this clone turned up once. The chain is built from TRBV23-1 and TRBJ1-5, with D hard to call. TRBV23-1 is filed as an ORF, its function uncertain. This CDR3 contains 12 residues. Between the trimmed V and J ends, which lost 8 bases and 6 bases, there was a span of 11 bases. CDR3 sequence (DNA): TGCGCCAGCGTCCGTTTTTTTCAGCCCCAGCATTTT. Translated, it gives CASVRFFQPQHF.

V and J are TRBV2 and TRBJ1-5; TRBD1 aligns across 7 bases. This CDR3 has 15 residues. Germline V CDR1 and CDR2: SNHLY, FYNNEI. The J segment lost 4 bases and the V segment lost 5 bases, leaving 8 bases of the junction unmatched. The CDR3 DNA reads as TGTGCCAGCAGTCCCACCGGACAGGCGAATCAGCCCCAGCATTTT. Its translation: CASSPTGQANQPQHF. The variable domain in full, completed from reference TRBV2 and TRBJ1-5, reads EPEVTQTPSHQVTQMGQEVILRCVPISNHLYFYWYRQILGQKVEFLVSFYNNEISEKSEIFDDQFSVERPDGSNFTLKIRSTKLEDSAMYFCASSPTGQANQPQHFGDGTRLSIL.

This clone showed up just once. The chain joins TRBV7-2 to TRBJ1-1; D remains unclear. Trimming removed 1 base from V and 0 bases from J, with 9 bases in between. This CDR3 spans 15 amino acids. Germline CDR1 SGHTA, CDR2 FQGNSA. This chain's CDR3 is CASSLVVHLNTEAFF. The CDR3 coding sequence is TGTGCCAGCAGCTTAGTGGTACATCTGAACACTGAAGCTTTCTTT. The full variable domain, completed using reference TRBV7-2 and TRBJ1-1, is GAGVSQSPSNKVTEKGKDVELRCDPISGHTALYWYRQSLGQGLEFLIYFQGNSAPDKSGLPSDRFSAERTGGSVSTLTIQRTQQEDSAVYLCASSLVVHLNTEAFFGQGTRLTVV.

The V and J genes are TRBV20-1 and TRBJ2-2; 11 bases line up with TRBD2. The CDR3 length is 17 residues. The V gene end was trimmed by 3 bases and the J gene end by 6 bases; junction bases not matched to a gene: 12. Germline lookup yields CDR1 DFQATT and CDR2 SNEGSKA (reference sequence). The CDR3 DNA reads as TGCAGTGCTAGTGGGACCGTTAGCGGGGGGGCCCCCGGGGAGCTGTTTTTT. Translating gives CSASGTVSGGAPGELFF.

This clone was recorded once. V usage is TRBV7-2 and J usage is TRBJ1-3; D might be TRBD1 (6 bases). CDR1 and CDR2 from the germline V gene are SGHTA and FQGNSA. The CDR3 sequence is 14 residues long. Trimming removed 3 bases from V and 4 bases from J, with 10 bases in between. CDR3 in amino acids: CASSFGGQGNTIYF. The CDR3 DNA reads TGTGCCAGCAGCTTCGGGGGGCAAGGAAACACCATATATTTT. Full variable domain (remainder filled in from reference TRBV7-2 and TRBJ1-3): GAGVSQSPSNKVTEKGKDVELRCDPISGHTALYWYRQSLGQGLEFLIYFQGNSAPDKSGLPSDRFSAERTGGSVSTLTIQRTQQEDSAVYLCASSFGGQGNTIYFGEGSWLTVV.

V usage is TRBV7-8 and J usage is TRBJ1-5, with a weak D call TRBD1 (5 bases). The germline V gene encodes CDR1 SGHVS and CDR2 FQNEAQ. The CDR3 covers 16 residues. V lost 5 bases and J 7 bases, leaving 21 bases between the germline ends. The CDR3 nucleotides read TGTGCCAGCAGCCCATCCGGGACTTTTTCCCCCCAGCCCCAGCATTTT. As protein: CASSPSGTFSPQPQHF.

This clone was found a few times. The V and J genes are TRBV7-2 and TRBJ2-7, with 7 positions matching TRBD2. CDR3 length: 15 residues. The germline V gene has CDR1 SGHTA and CDR2 FQGNSA. Germline trimming cut 0 bases from V and 1 base from J; bases unmatched to any gene: 3. The CDR3 bases are TGTGCCAGCAGCTTAGCCCCGGGACTATCCTACGAGCAGTACTTC. This gives the protein CASSLAPGLSYEQYF.

A few counts support this clone. This sequence joins TRBV11-2 and TRBJ1-1; 11 positions agree with TRBD1. This CDR3 has 13 residues. V was pared by 5 bases and J by 11 bases, with 7 bases of the junction left unmatched. Germline V gene lookup returns CDR1 SGHAT and CDR2 FQNNGV. CDR3 nucleotides: TGTGCCAGCAGCCCCGGGACAGGGGGGGACGCTTTCTTT. It encodes CASSPGTGGDAFF. Supplemented by reference TRBV11-2 and TRBJ1-1, the full variable domain reads EAGVAQSPRYKIIEKRQSVAFWCNPISGHATLYWYQQILGQGPKLLIQFQNNGVVDDSQLPKDRFSAERLKGVDSTLKIQPAKLEDSAVYLCASSPGTGGDAFFGQGTRLTVV.

This chain joins TRBV6-5 and TRBJ1-5, with a tentative D call TRBD1 (5 bases). CDR1 MNHEY and CDR2 SVGAGI come from the germline V gene. This CDR3 spans 15 amino acids. V was cut by 7 bases and J by 4 bases, with 17 bases left in between. The CDR3 loop is CASTLSQGLNQPQHF. The CDR3 DNA follows: TGTGCCAGCACCTTATCTCAGGGCCTTAATCAGCCCCAGCATTTT.

The table lists this clone with a count of one. The chain links TRBV7-9 to TRBJ1-3; 7 nucleotides line up with TRBD1. This CDR3 region has 15 residues. Germline values: CDR1 SEHNR, CDR2 FQNEAQ (reference sequence). J was trimmed by 0 bases and V by 5 bases; bases with no gene match: 4. CDR3 coding DNA: TGTGCCAGCAGCGCGGGACAGAACTCTGGAAACACCATATATTTT. Translated: CASSAGQNSGNTIYF.

The chain recombines TRBV19 with TRBJ2-7; perhaps TRBD1 as D (6 bases). The V end was cut by 2 bases, the J end by 3 bases, with 8 bases between. CDR3 size: 13 residues. Per germline, CDR1 LNHDA and CDR2 SQIVND (reference sequence). Here the CDR3 reads CASSINRVYEQYF. Written as DNA, the CDR3 is TGTGCCAGTAGTATAAACAGGGTCTACGAGCAGTACTTC.

This chain joins TRBV7-9 and TRBJ1-5; D is undetermined. The V gene lost 3 bases and the J gene lost 1 base, with 19 bases spanning the gap. Germline V gene sequence: CDR1 SEHNR, CDR2 FQNEAQ (reference sequence). This CDR3 region has 18 residues. For the CDR3, the DNA is TGTGCCAGCAGCTTGGGAGCCTCTACCCTAGGGAGCAATCAGCCCCAGCATTTT. It codes for CASSLGASTLGSNQPQHF. The variable domain in full, completed from reference TRBV7-9 and TRBJ1-5, reads DTGVSQNPRHKITKRGQNVTFRCDPISEHNRLYWYRQTLGQGPEFLTYFQNEAQLEKSRLLSDRFSAERPKGSFSTLEIQRTEQGDSAMYLCASSLGASTLGSNQPQHFGDGTRLSIL.